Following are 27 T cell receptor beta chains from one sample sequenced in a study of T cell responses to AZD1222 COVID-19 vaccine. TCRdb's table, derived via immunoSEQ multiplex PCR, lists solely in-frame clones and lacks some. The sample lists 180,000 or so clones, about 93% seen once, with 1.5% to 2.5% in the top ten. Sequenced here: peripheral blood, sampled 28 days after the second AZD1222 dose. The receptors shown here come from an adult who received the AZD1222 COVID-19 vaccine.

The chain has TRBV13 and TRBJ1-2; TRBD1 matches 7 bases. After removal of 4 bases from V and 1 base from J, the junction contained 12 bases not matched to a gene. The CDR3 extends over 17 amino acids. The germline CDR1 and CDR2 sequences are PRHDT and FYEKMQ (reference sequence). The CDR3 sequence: CASSYHGTGDRNYGYTF. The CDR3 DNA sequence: TGTGCCAGCAGCTACCACGGAACAGGGGATCGTAACTATGGCTACACCTTC.

This CDR3 reads CASSQDAGSVYNEQFF. CDR3 nucleotide sequence: TGTGCCAGCAGCCAAGATGCAGGGTCCGTCTACAATGAGCAGTTCTTC. The chain employs TRBV11-2 and TRBJ2-1, with D possibly being TRBD1 (5 bases). This CDR3 has 16 residues. The germline gives CDR1 SGHAT, CDR2 FQNNGV. Trimming took off 5 bases at V and 3 bases at J, with 17 bases between the two ends.

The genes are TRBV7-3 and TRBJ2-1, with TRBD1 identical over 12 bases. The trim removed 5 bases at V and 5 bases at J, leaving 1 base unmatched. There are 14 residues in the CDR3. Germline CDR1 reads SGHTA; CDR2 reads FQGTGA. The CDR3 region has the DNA TGTGCCAGCAGCGGGACAGGGGGCAACAATGAGCAGTTCTTC. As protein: CASSGTGGNNEQFF. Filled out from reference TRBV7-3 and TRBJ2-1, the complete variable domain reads GAGVSQTPSNKVTEKGKYVELRCDPISGHTALYWYRQSLGQGPEFLIYFQGTGAADDSGLPNDRFFAVRPEGSVSTLKIQRTERGDSAVYLCASSGTGGNNEQFFGPGTRLTVL.

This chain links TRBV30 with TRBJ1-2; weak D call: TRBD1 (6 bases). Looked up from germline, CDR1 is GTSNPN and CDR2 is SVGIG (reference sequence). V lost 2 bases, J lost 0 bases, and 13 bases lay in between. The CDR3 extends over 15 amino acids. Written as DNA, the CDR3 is TGTGCCTGGAGTCAGGATAGGACAGCTAACTATGGCTACACCTTC. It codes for CAWSQDRTANYGYTF.

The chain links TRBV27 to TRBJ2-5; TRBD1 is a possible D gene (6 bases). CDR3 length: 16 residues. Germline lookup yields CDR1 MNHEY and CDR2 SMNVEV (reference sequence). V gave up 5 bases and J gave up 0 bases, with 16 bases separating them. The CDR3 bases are TGTGCCAGCAGTGTGAGGGACAACGGGTACCAAGAGACCCAGTACTTC. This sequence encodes CASSVRDNGYQETQYF.

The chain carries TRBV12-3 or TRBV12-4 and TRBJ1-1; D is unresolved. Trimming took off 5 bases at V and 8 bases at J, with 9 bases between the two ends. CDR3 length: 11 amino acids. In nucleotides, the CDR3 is TGTGCCAGCAGTCCGCTCACGGAAGCTTTCTTT. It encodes CASSPLTEAFF.

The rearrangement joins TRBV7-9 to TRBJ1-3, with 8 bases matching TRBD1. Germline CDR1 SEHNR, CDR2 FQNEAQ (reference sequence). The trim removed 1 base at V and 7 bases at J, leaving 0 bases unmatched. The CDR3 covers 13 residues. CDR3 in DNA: TGTGCCAGCAGCTTAGACAGGGGGAACACCATATATTTT. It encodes CASSLDRGNTIYF. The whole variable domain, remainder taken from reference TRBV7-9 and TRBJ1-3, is DTGVSQNPRHKITKRGQNVTFRCDPISEHNRLYWYRQTLGQGPEFLTYFQNEAQLEKSRLLSDRFSAERPKGSFSTLEIQRTEQGDSAMYLCASSLDRGNTIYFGEGSWLTVV.

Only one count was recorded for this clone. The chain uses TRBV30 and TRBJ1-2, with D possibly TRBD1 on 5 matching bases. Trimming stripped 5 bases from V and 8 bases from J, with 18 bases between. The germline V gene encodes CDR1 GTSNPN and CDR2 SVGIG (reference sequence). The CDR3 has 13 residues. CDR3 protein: CAWGTQGPGGYTF. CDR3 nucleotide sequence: TGTGCCTGGGGAACCCAGGGCCCGGGGGGCTACACCTTC.

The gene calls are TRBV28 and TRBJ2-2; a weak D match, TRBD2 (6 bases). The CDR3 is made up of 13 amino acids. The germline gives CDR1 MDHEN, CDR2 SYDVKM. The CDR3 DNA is TGTGGAGTGGGAGGCTCGAACACCGGGGAGCTGTTTTTT. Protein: CGVGGSNTGELFF.

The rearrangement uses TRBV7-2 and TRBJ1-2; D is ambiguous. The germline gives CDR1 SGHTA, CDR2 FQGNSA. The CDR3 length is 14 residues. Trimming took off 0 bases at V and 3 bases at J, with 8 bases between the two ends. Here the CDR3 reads CASSLANTDYGYTF. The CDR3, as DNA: TGTGCCAGCAGCTTAGCGAATACAGACTATGGCTACACCTTC.

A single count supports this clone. The CDR3 sequence is CAISESGQGQPRGYTF. CDR3 DNA sequence: TGTGCCATCAGTGAGTCGGGGCAGGGACAGCCGCGTGGCTACACCTTC. V gene TRBV10-3 combines with J gene TRBJ1-2; 7 nucleotides line up with TRBD1. The CDR3 is 16 amino acids. The trim removed 0 bases at V and 7 bases at J, leaving 11 bases unmatched. In germline, CDR1 is ENHRY, CDR2 SYGVKD.

The CDR3 nucleotides read TGTGCCAGCTCATCACGCCAGGGGGCTGGTGGCTACACCTTC. Residues: CASSSRQGAGGYTF. The chain carries TRBV18 and TRBJ1-2; 8 bases line up with TRBD1. V shed 5 bases and J 7 bases; nucleotides not matched to a gene: 9. The CDR3 is 14 residues long. In germline, CDR1 is KGHSH, CDR2 LQKENI.

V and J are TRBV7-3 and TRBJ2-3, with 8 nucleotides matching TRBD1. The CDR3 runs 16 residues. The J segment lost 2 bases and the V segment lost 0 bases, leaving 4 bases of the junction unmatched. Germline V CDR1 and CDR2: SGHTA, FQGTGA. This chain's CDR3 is CASSLTGTGTTDTQYF. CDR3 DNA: TGTGCCAGCAGCTTAACAGGGACAGGCACCACAGATACGCAGTATTTT.

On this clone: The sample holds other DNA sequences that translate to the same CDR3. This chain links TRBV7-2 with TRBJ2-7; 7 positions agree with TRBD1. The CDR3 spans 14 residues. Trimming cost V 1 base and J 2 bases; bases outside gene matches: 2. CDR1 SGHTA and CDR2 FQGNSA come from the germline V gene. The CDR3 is CASSLGGGPYEQYF. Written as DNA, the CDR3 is TGTGCCAGCAGCTTAGGAGGGGGCCCCTACGAGCAGTACTTC.

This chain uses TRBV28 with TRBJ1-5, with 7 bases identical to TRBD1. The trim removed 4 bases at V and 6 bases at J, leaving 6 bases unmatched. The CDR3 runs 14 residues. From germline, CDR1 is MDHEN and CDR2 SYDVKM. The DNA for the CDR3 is TGTGCCAGCAGTTCCGACTACAGGGGTCAGCCCCAGCATTTT. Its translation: CASSSDYRGQPQHF.

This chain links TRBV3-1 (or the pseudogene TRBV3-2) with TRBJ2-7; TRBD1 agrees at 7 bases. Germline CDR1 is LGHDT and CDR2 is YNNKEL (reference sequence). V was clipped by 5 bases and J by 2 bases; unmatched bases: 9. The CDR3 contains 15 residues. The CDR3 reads CASSSTGTDPYEQYF. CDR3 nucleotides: TGTGCCAGCAGCTCGACCGGGACAGACCCCTACGAGCAGTACTTC.

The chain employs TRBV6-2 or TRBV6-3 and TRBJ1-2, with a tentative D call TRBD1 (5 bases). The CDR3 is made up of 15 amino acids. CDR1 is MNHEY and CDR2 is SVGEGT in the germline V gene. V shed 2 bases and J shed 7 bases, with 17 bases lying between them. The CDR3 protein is CASSYNPQGGAGYTF. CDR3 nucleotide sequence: TGTGCCAGCAGTTACAACCCTCAGGGTGGGGCTGGCTACACCTTC.

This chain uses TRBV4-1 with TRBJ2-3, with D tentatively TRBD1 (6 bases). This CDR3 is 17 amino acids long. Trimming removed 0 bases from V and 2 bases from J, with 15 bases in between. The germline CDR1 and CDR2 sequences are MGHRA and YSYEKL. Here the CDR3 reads CASSQDYRVSDTDTQYF. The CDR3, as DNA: TGCGCCAGCAGCCAAGATTACAGGGTCAGCGACACAGATACGCAGTATTTT.

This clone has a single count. Here the CDR3 DNA reads TGTGCCAGCTCACCACCGTCGCAGTACACCTACAATGAGCAGTTCTTC. Its protein is CASSPPSQYTYNEQFF. The V call is TRBV18, the J call TRBJ2-1, with D uncertain. The CDR3 length is 16 residues. The germline CDR1 and CDR2 sequences are KGHSH and LQKENI. V was pared by 0 bases and J by 2 bases, with 11 bases between.

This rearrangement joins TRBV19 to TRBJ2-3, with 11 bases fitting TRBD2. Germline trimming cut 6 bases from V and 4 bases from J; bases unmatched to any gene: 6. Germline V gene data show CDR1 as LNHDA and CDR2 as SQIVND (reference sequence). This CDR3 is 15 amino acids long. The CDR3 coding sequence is TGTGCCAGTAGGATGATAGCGGGAGGGCCAGATACGCAGTATTTT. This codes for CASRMIAGGPDTQYF.

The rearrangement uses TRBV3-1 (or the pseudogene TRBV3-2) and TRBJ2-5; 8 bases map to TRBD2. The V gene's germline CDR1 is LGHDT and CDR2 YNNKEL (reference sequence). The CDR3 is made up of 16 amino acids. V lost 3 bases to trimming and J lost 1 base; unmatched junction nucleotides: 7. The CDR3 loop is CASSHGSGAFQETQYF. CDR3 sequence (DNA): TGTGCCAGCAGCCACGGTAGCGGGGCATTCCAAGAGACCCAGTACTTC.

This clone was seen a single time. Here the CDR3 DNA reads TGTGCCAGCAGTCAAGGGACAGGGGGACGTGGGGCCAACGTCCTGACTTTC. Its protein product is CASSQGTGGRGANVLTF. This chain links TRBV28 with TRBJ2-6; 11 bases line up with TRBD1. Looked up from germline, CDR1 is MDHEN and CDR2 is SYDVKM. J gave up 3 bases and V 5 bases, and 6 bases lay outside the gene matches. The CDR3 totals 17 residues.

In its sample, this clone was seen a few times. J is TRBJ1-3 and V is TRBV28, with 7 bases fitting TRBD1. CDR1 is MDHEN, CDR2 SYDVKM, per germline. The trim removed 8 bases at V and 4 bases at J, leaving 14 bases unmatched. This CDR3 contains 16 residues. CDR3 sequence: CASLEPRQGIGNTIYF. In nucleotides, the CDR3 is TGTGCCAGCCTTGAACCCAGACAGGGTATCGGAAACACCATATATTTT.

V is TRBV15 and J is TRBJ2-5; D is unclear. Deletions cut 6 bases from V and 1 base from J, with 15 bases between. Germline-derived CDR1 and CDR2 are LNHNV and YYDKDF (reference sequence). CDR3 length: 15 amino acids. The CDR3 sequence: CATRPSYSGQETQYF. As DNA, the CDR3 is TGTGCCACCAGACCTAGTTATTCAGGCCAAGAGACCCAGTACTTC. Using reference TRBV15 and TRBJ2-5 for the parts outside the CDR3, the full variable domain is DAMVIQNPRYQVTQFGKPVTLSCSQTLNHNVMYWYQQKSSQAPKLLFHYYDKDFNNEADTPDNFQSRRPNTSFCFLDIRSPGLGDTAMYLCATRPSYSGQETQYFGPGTRLLVL.

DNA of the CDR3: TGTGCCAGCAGCCTTACCCAGGGCTGGGAGCGCTACGAGCAGTACTTC. Translating gives CASSLTQGWERYEQYF. The chain recombines TRBV7-2 with TRBJ2-7; D possibly matches TRBD1 or TRBD2 (5 bases each). Germline V gene sequence: CDR1 SGHTA, CDR2 FQGNSA. V shed 5 bases and J shed 3 bases, with 20 bases lying between them. The CDR3 contains 16 residues.

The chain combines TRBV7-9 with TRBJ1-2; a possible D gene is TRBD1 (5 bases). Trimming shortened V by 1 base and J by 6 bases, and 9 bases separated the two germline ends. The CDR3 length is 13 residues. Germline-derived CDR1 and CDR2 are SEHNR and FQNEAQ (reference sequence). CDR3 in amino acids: CASSLGDSNGYTF. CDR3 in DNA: TGTGCCAGCAGCTTAGGGGACTCTAATGGCTACACCTTC.

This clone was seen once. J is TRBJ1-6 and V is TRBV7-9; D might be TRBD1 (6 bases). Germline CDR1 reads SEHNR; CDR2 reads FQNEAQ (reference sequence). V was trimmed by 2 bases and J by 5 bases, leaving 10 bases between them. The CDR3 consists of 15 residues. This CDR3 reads CASSLYTGNNSPLHF. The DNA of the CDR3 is TGTGCCAGCAGCTTATATACAGGGAATAATTCACCCCTCCACTTT.